The clone carrying this T cell receptor (beta chain) was detected only a few times. Seattle patients were enrolled during active infection and followed longitudinally. The record originates from a study of blood T cell repertoires in COVID-19. Germline CDR1 and CDR2: LGHDT and YNNKEL (reference sequence). The CDR3 runs 14 residues. V shed 3 bases, J shed 6 bases, and the junction held 7 bases outside the gene matches. Using immunoSEQ multiplex PCR, the repertoire was profiled, and TCRdb retains in-frame clones only, with some absent. The sample yields over 150,000 clones, approximately 88% seen once. The V and J genes are TRBV3-1 (or the pseudogene TRBV3-2) and TRBJ1-1; 7 bases align to TRBD1. The receptor was isolated from a woman aged 35 to 49 with COVID-19, enrolled during active disease. The sequenced material came from peripheral blood. The CDR3 DNA follows: TGTGCCAGCAGCCAGGCAGGGGGGTTTTCTGAAGCTTTCTTT. As protein: CASSQAGGFSEAFF.